This TCR beta chain was captured by sequencing in a study of OX40 agonist ivuxolimab in advanced cancers. Germline V gives CDR1 LNHNV, CDR2 YYDKDF (reference sequence). Trimming removed 0 bases from V and 4 bases from J, with 15 bases in between. This CDR3 region has 16 residues. This clone appeared once. Sequencing used immunoSEQ multiplex PCR; TCRdb keeps in-frame clones, though not all of them. The table records about 70,000 clones, more than 80% of them present only once. This clonotype was obtained from an adult with an advanced solid tumor such as melanoma, head and neck, liver or kidney cancer. The sample consisted of CD4+ or CD8+ T cells sorted from blood, taken in a trial of the OX40 agonist ivuxolimab. This chain links TRBV15 with TRBJ1-2; D is possibly TRBD1 (5 bases). The CDR3 region is CATSRDDERGGYGYTF. The CDR3 nucleotides are TGTGCCACCAGCAGAGACGATGAAAGGGGTGGCTATGGCTACACCTTC.